The 14 T cell receptor beta chains presented below share a single source sample, sequenced in a study of chemoradiotherapy in HPV16-positive cancers. The table came from immunoSEQ multiplex PCR; TCRdb's copy has only in-frame clones and leaves some out. The sample gives roughly 70,000 clones, 88% of which show up once; over 4% is in the top ten. This specimen consisted of blood, obtained from a patient who underwent chemoradiotherapy. The receptors come from a human donor with HPV-associated anogenital cancer.

The V gene is TRBV6-1, the J gene TRBJ1-1; 8 bases agree with TRBD1. Germline trimming cut 0 bases from V and 4 bases from J; bases unmatched to any gene: 10. Germline V gene lookup returns CDR1 MNHNS and CDR2 SASEGT. The CDR3 totals 17 residues. The CDR3 spells CASSEAPGGGGTTEAFF. As DNA, the CDR3 is TGTGCCAGCAGTGAAGCTCCAGGGGGCGGAGGGACCACTGAAGCTTTCTTT.

The V and J genes are TRBV6-1 and TRBJ2-3; 7 bases are shared with TRBD1. The CDR3 totals 13 residues. Trimming took 3 bases from V and 13 from J; bases not matched to a gene: 10. The V gene's germline CDR1 is MNHNS and CDR2 SASEGT. This chain's CDR3 is CASSEGSYRGKYF. CDR3 sequence (DNA): TGTGCCAGCAGTGAGGGGAGCTACAGGGGAAAGTATTTT.

Worth noting for this clone: The junction departs from germline at one end; a sequencing error may be responsible. CDR3 region: CASSQGTGPLGF. The CDR3 DNA reads as TGTGCCAGCAGCCAAGGGACAGGCCCCCTAGGGTTC. This sequence joins TRBV14 and TRBJ2-4, with TRBD1 matching over 7 bases. Per the germline V gene, CDR1 is SGHDN and CDR2 is FVKESK. This CDR3 is 12 amino acids long.

Here the CDR3 reads CASSLGGTEQFF. As DNA, the CDR3 is TGTGCCAGCAGCTTAGGTGGGACTGAGCAGTTCTTC. V usage is TRBV7-2 and J usage is TRBJ2-1; D may correspond to TRBD1 or TRBD2 (5 bases each). CDR1 and CDR2 (germline): SGHTA, FQGNSA. With 1 base removed from V and 9 bases from J, the gap between germline ends came to 7 bases. The CDR3 covers 12 residues.

In regard to this clone: Sequence at one end of the junction differs from germline and may be a read error. V is TRBV6-5 and J is TRBJ2-7; unclear D gene. The CDR3 is made up of 11 amino acids. Germline V lookup: CDR1 MNHEY, CDR2 SVGAGI. CDR3 region: CASSQGHEQHF. The CDR3 DNA reads as TGTGCCAGCAGCCAAGGCCACGAGCAGCACTTC.

The V and J genes are TRBV7-3 and TRBJ1-1, with D possibly TRBD1 on 5 matching bases. The ends were cut back, 4 bases at V and 0 bases at J, with 15 bases in the middle. CDR1 and CDR2 (germline): SGHTA, FQGTGA. The CDR3 covers 16 residues. CDR3 coding DNA: TGTGCCAGCAGCTGGGGACCCGCAGGGATGAACACTGAAGCTTTCTTT. Translated: CASSWGPAGMNTEAFF.

J is TRBJ1-3 and V is TRBV2; D is ambiguous. V dropped 9 bases and J dropped 0 bases, with 18 bases sitting between them. This CDR3 comprises 16 residues. Germline V lookup: CDR1 SNHLY, CDR2 FYNNEI. The DNA for the CDR3 is TGTGCCAGTTCCGCTGGGCAGGTTATCTCTGGAAACACCATATATTTT. This encodes CASSAGQVISGNTIYF.

The chain employs TRBV6-5 and TRBJ2-5, with D hard to call. Trimming shortened V by 5 bases and J by 7 bases, and 8 bases separated the two germline ends. The CDR3 loop spans 11 amino acids. Germline V gives CDR1 MNHEY, CDR2 SVGAGI. As DNA, the CDR3 is TGTGCCAGCAGTCTGAGAGGGACCCAGTACTTC. Its protein product is CASSLRGTQYF.

The chain recombines TRBV11-2 with TRBJ2-1, with TRBD2 as a possible D gene (6 bases). Between the trimmed V and J ends, which lost 4 bases and 7 bases, there was a span of 20 bases. The CDR3 consists of 16 residues. Germline values: CDR1 SGHAT, CDR2 FQNNGV. The CDR3 protein is CASSSSVTPGYNEQFF. The CDR3 bases are TGTGCCAGCAGCTCTAGCGTGACACCCGGATATAATGAGCAGTTCTTC.

The V call is TRBV19, the J call TRBJ1-4; D uncertain. V gave up 2 bases and J gave up 0 bases, with 10 bases separating them. This CDR3 has 16 amino acids. Germline assignment: CDR1 LNHDA and CDR2 SQIVND (reference sequence). CDR3 in DNA: TGTGCCAGTAGTATACCTCCGGCCGCAACTAATGAAAAACTGTTTTTT. Its translation is CASSIPPAATNEKLFF.

The CDR3 DNA sequence: TGTGCCAGCAGCTTAGGGTCGGGGCAAGGCTACACCTTC. Protein sequence: CASSLGSGQGYTF. This chain uses TRBV7-2 with TRBJ1-2, with D possibly matching TRBD1 (5 bases). V gave up 1 base and J gave up 8 bases, with 11 bases separating them. The germline V gene has CDR1 SGHTA and CDR2 FQGNSA. The CDR3 has 13 residues.

V and J are TRBV5-1 and TRBJ1-1; D is ambiguous. The CDR3 has 13 amino acids. The V gene's germline CDR1 is SGHRS and CDR2 YFSETQ. Trimming took off 5 bases at V and 5 bases at J, with 13 bases between the two ends. CDR3 DNA sequence: TGCGCCAGCAGTAAGGGTGCGGGGACTGAAGCTTTCTTT. The encoded protein is CASSKGAGTEAFF.

This chain connects TRBV2 to TRBJ2-7; D ambiguous. The CDR3 consists of 11 residues. V was cut by 2 bases and J by 9 bases, with 8 bases left in between. CDR1 SNHLY and CDR2 FYNNEI come from the germline V gene. CDR3 protein: CASSERAGQYF. CDR3 nucleotides: TGTGCCAGCAGTGAAAGGGCAGGGCAGTACTTC. The whole variable domain, filled in from reference TRBV2 and TRBJ2-7, reads EPEVTQTPSHQVTQMGQEVILRCVPISNHLYFYWYRQILGQKVEFLVSFYNNEISEKSEIFDDQFSVERPDGSNFTLKIRSTKLEDSAMYFCASSERAGQYFGPGTRLTVT.

The chain carries TRBV11-1 and TRBJ2-7, with 8 nucleotides matching TRBD1. The germline V gene encodes CDR1 SGHAT and CDR2 FQDESV (reference sequence). This CDR3 spans 14 amino acids. With 4 bases clipped from V and 0 bases from J, the junction kept 2 bases outside the gene matches. This CDR3 reads CASSWDRSSYEQYF. CDR3 DNA sequence: TGTGCCAGCAGCTGGGACAGGAGCTCCTACGAGCAGTACTTC.